These 30 T cell receptor beta chains were all obtained from the same sample, sequenced in a study of ipilimumab plus nivolumab after autologous stem cell transplantation. Measured with immunoSEQ multiplex PCR; TCRdb has only the in-frame clones, and not every one. This repertoire shows approximately 84,000 clones, over 80% found once; its top ten account for around 2%. The sample was PBMCs, taken in a trial of ipilimumab plus nivolumab as post-transplant consolidation. The receptors were sampled from a male donor with diffuse large B-cell lymphoma.

The chain combines TRBV5-1 with TRBJ1-2; 7 positions match TRBD1. Germline V CDR1 and CDR2: SGHRS, YFSETQ. This CDR3 has 13 amino acids. The V and J ends lost 4 bases and 3 bases, in that order; junction bases with no gene match: 3. The CDR3: CASSTTGDYGYTF. Here the CDR3 DNA reads TGCGCCAGCAGCACCACAGGGGACTATGGCTACACCTTC.

The gene calls are TRBV10-1 and TRBJ2-7; D remains unclear. This CDR3 spans 13 amino acids. Germline V gene data show CDR1 as WNHNN and CDR2 as SYGVQD (reference sequence). Trimming left V 4 bases short and J 0 bases short, with 7 bases between. The CDR3, as DNA: TGCGCCAGCAGTGGCCCGGCCTCCTACGAGCAGTACTTC. Translated: CASSGPASYEQYF.

The V and J genes are TRBV5-6 and TRBJ2-3; D is unresolved. Trimming stripped 0 bases from V and 4 bases from J, with 9 bases between. Per germline, CDR1 SGHDT and CDR2 YYEEEE. The CDR3 has 14 residues. Here the CDR3 DNA reads TGTGCCAGCAGCTTGGACCCGCAGGCAGATACGCAGTATTTT. Residues: CASSLDPQADTQYF.

The chain joins TRBV6-1 to TRBJ2-7, with D possibly TRBD1 on 6 matching bases. Germline CDR1 reads MNHNS; CDR2 reads SASEGT. Trimming took off 6 bases at V and 0 bases at J, with 15 bases between the two ends. The CDR3 totals 15 residues. The CDR3 loop reads CASRTRGTNSYEQYF. The DNA for the CDR3 is TGTGCCAGCAGAACCAGAGGGACAAACTCCTACGAGCAGTACTTC.

The chain recombines TRBV19 with TRBJ1-2; D unresolved. This CDR3 contains 14 residues. Trimming removed 0 bases at V and 9 bases at J, with 14 bases between. Looked up from germline, CDR1 is LNHDA and CDR2 is SQIVND (reference sequence). CDR3 in amino acids: CASSIDTGEGSYTF. CDR3 in DNA: TGTGCCAGTAGTATAGATACTGGAGAAGGAAGCTACACCTTC.

The genes are TRBV7-9 and TRBJ2-3, with D perhaps matching TRBD1 or TRBD2 (5 bases each). This CDR3 has 15 residues. V was shortened by 1 base and J by 7 bases, with 15 bases between the two germline ends. From germline, CDR1 is SEHNR and CDR2 FQNEAQ (reference sequence). The CDR3 reads CASSLVRGETYTQYF. Here the CDR3 DNA reads TGTGCCAGCAGCTTAGTCCGGGGCGAAACTTATACGCAGTATTTT.

J is TRBJ1-5 and V is TRBV5-8, with TRBD1 matching 9 bases. CDR1 is SGHTS and CDR2 is YDEGEE in the germline V gene. V lost 3 bases, J lost 4 bases, and 5 bases stayed unmatched. The CDR3 is made up of 15 amino acids. CDR3 in amino acids: CASSSGQGTNQPQHF. Written as DNA, the CDR3 is TGTGCCAGCAGCTCAGGACAGGGGACAAATCAGCCCCAGCATTTT.

V is TRBV30 and J is TRBJ2-1, with D hard to call. The germline V gene has CDR1 GTSNPN and CDR2 SVGIG (reference sequence). V lost 4 bases to trimming and J lost 0 bases, with 10 bases between them. The CDR3 length is 14 residues. The DNA for the CDR3 is TGTGCCTGGACAGCCCCAAGCTCCTACAATGAGCAGTTCTTC. This translates into CAWTAPSSYNEQFF.

To note about this clone: The sample has other DNA sequences that encode this CDR3 too. DNA for the CDR3: TGCGCCAGCAGCCAAGAAACGTACAATGAGCAGTTCTTC. Amino acid sequence: CASSQETYNEQFF. The chain carries TRBV4-1 and TRBJ2-1; D not resolved. Germline V gives CDR1 MGHRA, CDR2 YSYEKL. Trimming stripped 0 bases from V and 4 bases from J, with 4 bases between. This CDR3 has 13 residues.

V is TRBV7-2 and J is TRBJ2-6; D remains unclear. Germline V gene sequence: CDR1 SGHTA, CDR2 FQGNSA. V was pared by 1 base and J by 2 bases, with 3 bases between. The CDR3 has 14 amino acids. CDR3 sequence reads: CASSLGAGANVLTF. The CDR3 region has the DNA TGTGCCAGCAGCTTAGGGGCTGGGGCCAACGTCCTGACTTTC.

This chain links TRBV27 with TRBJ2-7; 11 positions match TRBD2. The CDR3 is made up of 15 amino acids. Trimming removed 4 bases from V and 0 bases from J; junction bases left unmatched: 2. The V gene's germline CDR1 is MNHEY and CDR2 SMNVEV (reference sequence). As DNA, the CDR3 is TGTGCCAGCAGTTCCGGACTAGCGGGCTCCTACGAGCAGTACTTC. Its translation: CASSSGLAGSYEQYF.

The chain combines TRBV9 with TRBJ2-2, with 8 bases matching TRBD2. CDR3 length equals 14 residues. After removal of 3 bases from V and 6 bases from J, the junction contained 4 bases not matched to a gene. Germline assignment: CDR1 SGDLS and CDR2 YYNGEE. The CDR3 bases are TGTGCCAGCAGCGGTGGACTAGCCCCCGGGGAGCTGTTTTTT. Its protein product is CASSGGLAPGELFF. The full variable domain, its missing parts supplied by reference TRBV9 and TRBJ2-2, is DSGVTQTPKHLITATGQRVTLRCSPRSGDLSVYWYQQSLDQGLQFLIQYYNGEERAKGNILERFSAQQFPDLHSELNLSSLELGDSALYFCASSGGLAPGELFFGEGSRLTVL.

The chain recombines TRBV5-6 with TRBJ2-5; D is undetermined. The germline V gene has CDR1 SGHDT and CDR2 YYEEEE. The CDR3 loop spans 15 amino acids. Trimming stripped 1 base from V and 2 bases from J, with 12 bases between. CDR3 residues: CASSLRPGVQETQYF. The CDR3 DNA reads TGTGCCAGCAGCTTGAGGCCAGGCGTTCAAGAGACCCAGTACTTC.

As for this clone: The sample has other DNA sequences that encode this CDR3 too. The V and J genes are TRBV14 and TRBJ2-2; tentative D call: TRBD2 (5 bases). The CDR3 runs to 15 residues. Trimming left V 0 bases short and J 1 base short, with 6 bases between. The germline V gene has CDR1 SGHDN and CDR2 FVKESK. This CDR3 reads CASSQELGNTGELFF. The CDR3 nucleotides read TGTGCCAGCAGCCAAGAACTAGGGAACACCGGGGAGCTGTTTTTT.

The V and J genes are TRBV5-1 and TRBJ2-7, with D possibly being TRBD1 or TRBD2 (5 bases each). The V gene's germline CDR1 is SGHRS and CDR2 YFSETQ. This CDR3 contains 15 residues. V gave up 0 bases and J gave up 6 bases, with 16 bases separating them. CDR3 in amino acids: CASSLDGRMGVEQYF. CDR3 bases: TGCGCCAGCAGCTTGGACGGCAGAATGGGGGTCGAGCAGTACTTC.

This clone was observed a single time. The gene calls are TRBV7-9 and TRBJ2-3; D is possibly TRBD2 (7 bases). The CDR3 totals 16 residues. V lost 1 base and J 4 bases, leaving 15 bases between the germline ends. Germline V gene data show CDR1 as SEHNR and CDR2 as FQNEAQ (reference sequence). CDR3 protein: CASSLVGGAIADTQYF. The CDR3 DNA sequence: TGTGCCAGCAGCTTAGTTGGGGGGGCCATCGCAGATACGCAGTATTTT.

This sequence joins TRBV6-4 and TRBJ2-2; TRBD2 matches at 7 bases. The CDR3 contains 21 residues. V shed 2 bases, J shed 0 bases, and the junction held 18 bases outside the gene matches. CDR1 is MRHNA, CDR2 SNTAGT, per germline. The CDR3 loop is CASSDPRDPSGSTTNTGELFF. CDR3 DNA sequence: TGTGCCAGCAGTGACCCCAGAGATCCTAGCGGATCTACGACGAACACCGGGGAGCTGTTTTTT.

V is TRBV5-1 and J is TRBJ2-3; D is undetermined. The CDR3 covers 12 residues. Germline CDR1 is SGHRS and CDR2 is YFSETQ. Trimming pared 3 bases from V and 0 bases from J, leaving 2 bases between. The CDR3 DNA reads TGCGCCAGCAGCTATAGCACAGATACGCAGTATTTT. As protein: CASSYSTDTQYF.

This clone showed up just a few times. This chain uses TRBV7-6 with TRBJ1-3; 7 bases are a match to TRBD1. Per the germline V gene, CDR1 is SGHVS and CDR2 is FNYEAQ. This CDR3 is built from 16 residues. V was clipped by 4 bases and J by 0 bases; unmatched bases: 6. Written as DNA, the CDR3 is TGTGCCAGCAGCTCAGCGGGGACAGCCTCTGGAAACACCATATATTTT. Its translation is CASSSAGTASGNTIYF.

This sequence joins TRBV10-3 and TRBJ1-4, with 8 nucleotides matching TRBD1. The CDR3 runs 14 residues. J gave up 5 bases and V 4 bases, and 3 bases lay outside the gene matches. Germline loops: CDR1 ENHRY, CDR2 SYGVKD. This CDR3 reads CAISGTGQNEKLFF. As DNA, the CDR3 is TGTGCCATCAGTGGGACAGGGCAGAATGAAAAACTGTTTTTT.

The rearrangement uses TRBV5-4 and TRBJ1-4; a possible D gene is TRBD1 (6 bases). This CDR3 contains 14 residues. Trimming took 0 bases from V and 7 from J, leaving 10 bases between them. Germline CDR1 is SGHNT and CDR2 is YYREEE (reference sequence). CDR3: CASSLDRASEKLFF. The CDR3 nucleotides are TGTGCCAGCAGCTTGGACAGGGCGAGTGAAAAACTGTTTTTT.

In its sample, this clone was seen once. The chain carries TRBV25-1 and TRBJ1-6; D is unclear. The CDR3 loop spans 14 amino acids. Trimming shortened V by 5 bases and J by 5 bases, and 10 bases separated the two germline ends. CDR1 MGHDK and CDR2 SYGVNS come from the germline V gene. The CDR3 region is CASSHTPNNSPLHF. As DNA, the CDR3 is TGTGCCAGCAGTCATACGCCTAATAATTCACCCCTCCACTTT.

The V call is TRBV5-1, the J call TRBJ1-2; no clear D. The CDR3 totals 15 residues. With 0 bases removed from V and 5 bases from J, the gap between germline ends came to 14 bases. In germline, CDR1 is SGHRS, CDR2 YFSETQ. Here the CDR3 DNA reads TGCGCCAGCAGCTTGGAGCCGATGATATCTTATGGCTACACCTTC. It is translated as CASSLEPMISYGYTF.

Worth noting for this clone: The sample contains more than one DNA sequence encoding this CDR3. The CDR3 DNA sequence: TGTGCCAGCTCACCTACAGGGGAGAACACTGAAGCTTTCTTT. Residues: CASSPTGENTEAFF. The chain has TRBV18 and TRBJ1-1; 7 positions agree with TRBD1. V shed 3 bases and J 1 base; nucleotides not matched to a gene: 2. The CDR3 has 14 residues. Germline loops: CDR1 KGHSH, CDR2 LQKENI.

This clone was observed a handful of times. The rearrangement uses TRBV7-2 and TRBJ1-1; D unclear. CDR3 length: 11 amino acids. The germline V gene encodes CDR1 SGHTA and CDR2 FQGNSA. The ends were cut back, 3 bases at V and 8 bases at J, with 7 bases in the middle. The CDR3 nucleotides read TGTGCCAGCAGCTTTCACGAGGAAGCTTTCTTT. As protein: CASSFHEEAFF. Full variable domain (missing parts from reference TRBV7-2 and TRBJ1-1): GAGVSQSPSNKVTEKGKDVELRCDPISGHTALYWYRQSLGQGLEFLIYFQGNSAPDKSGLPSDRFSAERTGGSVSTLTIQRTQQEDSAVYLCASSFHEEAFFGQGTRLTVV.

The rearrangement links TRBV7-9 to TRBJ1-5; no clear D. The CDR3 has 13 amino acids. V lost 3 bases and J lost 6, with 9 bases in between. CDR1 is SEHNR, CDR2 FQNEAQ, per germline (reference sequence). CDR3 protein: CASSFQQGQPQHF. The CDR3 bases are TGTGCCAGCAGCTTCCAACAAGGTCAGCCCCAGCATTTT.

In this sample, this clone turned up a few times. The chain uses TRBV5-1 and TRBJ2-6; no clear D gene. V was clipped by 4 bases and J by 0 bases, with 14 bases between them. The CDR3 consists of 17 residues. Germline V gene sequence: CDR1 SGHRS, CDR2 YFSETQ. CDR3 protein: CASSPGRLDSGANVLTF. CDR3 in DNA: TGCGCCAGCAGCCCCGGTAGGCTAGACTCTGGGGCCAACGTCCTGACTTTC.

V and J are TRBV5-6 and TRBJ1-2; TRBD1 aligns across 7 bases. V was clipped by 1 base and J by 4 bases; unmatched bases: 7. Per germline, CDR1 SGHDT and CDR2 YYEEEE. The CDR3 has 15 amino acids. CDR3 DNA sequence: TGTGCCAGCAGCTTGTTCGGGACAGCGATCTATGGCTACACCTTC. Its translation: CASSLFGTAIYGYTF.

The chain is built from TRBV7-7 and TRBJ2-1; 10 bases are a match to TRBD2. The germline V gene has CDR1 SSHAT and CDR2 FNYEAQ (reference sequence). The CDR3 runs 14 residues. Trimming took 3 bases from V and 7 from J; bases not matched to a gene: 3. CDR3 coding DNA: TGTGCCAGCAGCTTGCTAGCGGGGGTGAATGAGCAGTTCTTC. As protein: CASSLLAGVNEQFF.

J is TRBJ2-3 and V is TRBV6-1; 9 bases align to TRBD2. The V and J ends lost 4 bases and 2 bases, in that order; junction bases with no gene match: 1. The CDR3 contains 14 residues. Germline CDR1 reads MNHNS; CDR2 reads SASEGT. For the CDR3, the DNA is TGTGCCAGCAGTGTAGCGGGGGTCACAGATACGCAGTATTTT. It translates to CASSVAGVTDTQYF.